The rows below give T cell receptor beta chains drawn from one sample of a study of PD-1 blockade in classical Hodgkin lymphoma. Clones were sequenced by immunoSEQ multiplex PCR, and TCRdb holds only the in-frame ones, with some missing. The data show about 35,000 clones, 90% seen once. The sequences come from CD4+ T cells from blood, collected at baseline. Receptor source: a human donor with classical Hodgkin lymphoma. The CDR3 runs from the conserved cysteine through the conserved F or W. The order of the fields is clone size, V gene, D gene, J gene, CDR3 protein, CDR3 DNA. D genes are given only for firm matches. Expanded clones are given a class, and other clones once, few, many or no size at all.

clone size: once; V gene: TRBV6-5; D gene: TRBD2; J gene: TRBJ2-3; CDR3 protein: CASSATSSAGDTQYF; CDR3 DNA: TGTGCCAGCAGTGCGACTAGCTCGGCCGGGGATACGCAGTATTTT
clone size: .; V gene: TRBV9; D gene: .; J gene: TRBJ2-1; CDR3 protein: CASSVVSHHSYNEQFF; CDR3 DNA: TGTGCCAGCAGCGTAGTTTCCCATCACTCCTACAATGAGCAGTTCTTC
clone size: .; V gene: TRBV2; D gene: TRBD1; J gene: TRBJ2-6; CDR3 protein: CASSEGQGAGANVLTF; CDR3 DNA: TGTGCCAGCAGTGAAGGACAGGGGGCTGGGGCCAACGTCCTGACTTTC
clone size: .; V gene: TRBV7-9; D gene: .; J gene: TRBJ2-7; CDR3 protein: CASSFQGPSYEQYF; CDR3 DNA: TGTGCCAGCAGCTTCCAGGGACCCTCCTACGAGCAGTACTTC
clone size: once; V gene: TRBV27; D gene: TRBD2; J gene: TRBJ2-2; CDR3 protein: CASSLLAGGNTGELFF; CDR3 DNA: TGTGCCAGCAGTCTTCTAGCGGGAGGGAACACCGGGGAGCTGTTTTTT
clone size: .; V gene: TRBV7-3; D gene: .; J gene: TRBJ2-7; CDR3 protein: CASSPSVVGRSSYEQYF; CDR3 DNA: TGTGCCAGCAGCCCCAGTGTGGTGGGTAGGAGCTCCTACGAGCAGTACTTC
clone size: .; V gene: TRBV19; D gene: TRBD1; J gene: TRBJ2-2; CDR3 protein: CASSMFATRGSNTGELFF; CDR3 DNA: TGTGCCAGTAGTATGTTTGCCACCAGGGGGTCCAACACCGGGGAGCTGTTTTTT
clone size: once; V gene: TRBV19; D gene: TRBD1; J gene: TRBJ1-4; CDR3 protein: CASSIPPRGRDKLFF; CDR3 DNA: TGTGCCAGTAGTATTCCGCCCAGGGGGCGAGATAAACTGTTTTTT
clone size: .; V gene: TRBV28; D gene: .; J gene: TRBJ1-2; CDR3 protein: CASSLDSKGYTF; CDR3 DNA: TGTGCCAGCAGTTTGGACAGTAAGGGCTACACCTTC
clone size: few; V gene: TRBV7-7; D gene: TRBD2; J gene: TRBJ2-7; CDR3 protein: CASSPLAGGPNEQYF; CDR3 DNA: TGTGCCAGCAGCCCATTAGCGGGAGGGCCTAATGAGCAGTACTTC
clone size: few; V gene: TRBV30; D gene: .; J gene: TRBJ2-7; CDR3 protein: CAWSPTTGDEQYF; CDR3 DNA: TGTGCCTGGAGTCCTACGACGGGCGACGAGCAGTACTTC
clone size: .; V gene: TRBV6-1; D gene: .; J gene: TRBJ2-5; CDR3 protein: CASSEVGPQETQYF; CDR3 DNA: TGTGCCAGCAGTGAAGTTGGGCCGCAAGAGACCCAGTACTTC
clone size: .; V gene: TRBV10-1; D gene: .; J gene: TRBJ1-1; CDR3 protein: CASSLSRSLGTEAFF; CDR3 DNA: TGCGCCAGCAGTTTATCCAGGTCCCTCGGCACTGAAGCTTTCTTT
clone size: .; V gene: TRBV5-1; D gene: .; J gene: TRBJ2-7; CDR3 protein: CASSPTGLIEQYF; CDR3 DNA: TGCGCCAGCAGCCCAACAGGGTTGATTGAGCAGTACTTC
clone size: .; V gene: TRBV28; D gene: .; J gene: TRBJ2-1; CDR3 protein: CASSPSRARPSYNEQFF; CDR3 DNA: TGTGCCAGCAGTCCTTCCCGAGCGAGACCTTCCTACAATGAGCAGTTCTTC
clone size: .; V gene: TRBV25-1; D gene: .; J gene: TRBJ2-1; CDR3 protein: CASSESTVYNEQFF; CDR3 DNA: TGTGCCAGCAGTGAATCAACCGTCTACAATGAGCAGTTCTTC
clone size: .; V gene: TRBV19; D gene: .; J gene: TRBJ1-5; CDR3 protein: CASSISLQPQHF; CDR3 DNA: TGTGCCAGTAGTATATCTTTACAGCCCCAGCATTTT